One sample yielded the 2 T cell receptor beta chains listed below, sequenced in a study of T cell repertoires in cytomegalovirus infection. For these TCRs, the target antigens are not known. From the reads, TCRdb called clonotypes with MiXCR, one entry per CDR3 protein. The data show some 560,000 distinct CDR3 sequences, with 40% seen just once and 48% held by the top ten. Sequenced here: cultured PBMCs, sampled from culture after CMV antigen stimulation. Receptors originate from a human donor in good health (CMV status not recorded). Some clones in this sample may be carry-over from other donors' samples.

This clonotype was observed at least ten times. This rearrangement joins TRBV12-3 or TRBV12-4 to TRBJ1-5; TRBD1 might be the D (5 bases). This CDR3 is 13 amino acids long. Between the trimmed V and J ends, which lost 3 bases and 5 bases, there was a span of 8 bases. CDR3 nucleotide sequence: TGTGCCAGCAGTTTCACGGGGGATCAGCCCCAGCATTTT. Translated: CASSFTGDQPQHF.

This clonotype was counted only a few times. This chain connects TRBV12-3 or TRBV12-4 to TRBJ2-5; D unclear. The CDR3 covers 13 residues. V was clipped by 8 bases and J by 2 bases, with 12 bases between them. The CDR3 region has the DNA TGTGCCAGCCGTCGTGCGAGTCAAGAGACCCAGTACTTC. Translated, it gives CASRRASQETQYF.